This T cell receptor beta chain was captured by sequencing in a study of cytomegalovirus exposure and HLA in healthy donors. There are 15 residues in the CDR3. Trimming removed 8 bases from V and 6 bases from J; junction bases left unmatched: 11. CDR1 is MNHEY and CDR2 is SMNVEV in the germline V gene (reference sequence). Vbeta (60) and Jbeta (13) primers were used in the PCR. Assay used: immunoSEQ multiplex PCR; TCRdb lists only in-frame clones, some missing. The sample yields 180,000 or so clones, approximately 83% seen once. Study outcomes and limitations: Trimming of TCR beta V- and J-genes showed a link, identified in a later analysis, to a missense DCLRE1C variant.

A word on this clone: Antigen specificity is unknown.

What was sequenced was PBMCs. V gene TRBV27 combines with J gene TRBJ2-2, with 8 bases lining up with TRBD2. The receptor's source is a man between 18 and 29 years old in good health and CMV-seropositive. The CDR3 sequence is CASATGTRFSGELFF. The CDR3, as DNA: TGTGCCAGCGCTACTGGGACTAGATTCTCCGGGGAGCTGTTTTTT.